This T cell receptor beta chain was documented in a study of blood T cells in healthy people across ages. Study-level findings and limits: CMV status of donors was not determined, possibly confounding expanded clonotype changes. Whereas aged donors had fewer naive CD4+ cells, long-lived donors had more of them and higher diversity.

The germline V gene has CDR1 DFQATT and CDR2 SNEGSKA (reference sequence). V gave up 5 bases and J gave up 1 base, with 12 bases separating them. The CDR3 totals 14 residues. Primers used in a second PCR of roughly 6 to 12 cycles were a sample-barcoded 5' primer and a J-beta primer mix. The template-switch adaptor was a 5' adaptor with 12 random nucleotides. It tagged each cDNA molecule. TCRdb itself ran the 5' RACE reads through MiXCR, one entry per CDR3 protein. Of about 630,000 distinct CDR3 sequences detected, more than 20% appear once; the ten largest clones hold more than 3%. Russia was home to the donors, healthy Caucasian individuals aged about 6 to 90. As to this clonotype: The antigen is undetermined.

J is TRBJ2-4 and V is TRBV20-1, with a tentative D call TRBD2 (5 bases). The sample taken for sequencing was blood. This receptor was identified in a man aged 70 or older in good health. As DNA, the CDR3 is TGCAGTGCTTCTAGATGGGAGGCCAAAAACATTCAGTACTTC. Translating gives CSASRWEAKNIQYF.